The clone carrying this TCR beta chain has only a few counts. What it binds is unknown. The sample is drawn from a study of response to subunit inactivated influenza vaccine. Study conclusions and caveats: The authors suggested that few new T cells are recruited per seasonal influenza vaccination.

From the RT-PCR reads, TCRdb called clonotypes with MiXCR, one entry per CDR3 protein. The sample yields approximately 700,000 distinct CDR3 sequences, roughly 13% seen once. The TCR sequence derives from a man aged 45-65 years who received an inactivated influenza vaccine. The specimen was PBMCs from blood, collected roughly 2 weeks before vaccination.

CDR3 nucleotide sequence: TGCGCCAGCAGCTTGAGAACTAGCGGGAGGGCCTCTCCCGGGGAGCTGTTTTTT. Amino acids: CASSLRTSGRASPGELFF. The chain links TRBV5-1 to TRBJ2-2, with 13 bases aligning to TRBD2. Losses at the gene ends were 1 base for V and 6 bases for J; bases not matched to a gene: 9. This CDR3 is 18 amino acids long. Germline CDR1 reads SGHRS; CDR2 reads YFSETQ. The whole variable domain, filled in from reference TRBV5-1 and TRBJ2-2, reads KAGVTQTPRYLIKTRGQQVTLSCSPISGHRSVSWYQQTPGQGLQFLFEYFSETQRNKGNFPGRFSGRQFSNSRSEMNVSTLELGDSALYLCASSLRTSGRASPGELFFGEGSRLTVL.